This T cell receptor (beta chain) stems from a study of response to subunit inactivated influenza vaccine. The CDR3 has 14 residues. Trimming left V 3 bases short and J 5 bases short, with 12 bases between. Germline assignment: CDR1 SGHRS and CDR2 YFSETQ. TCRdb re-called the RT-PCR reads with MiXCR, one entry per CDR3 protein. This table has almost 600,000 distinct CDR3 sequences, around 13% appearing once. This clonotype originated in a man between 50 and 59 years old who received an inactivated influenza vaccine. The sequenced sample was PBMCs from blood, obtained about 11 days after vaccination. The chain recombines TRBV5-1 with TRBJ2-1; maybe TRBD1 (6 bases). The CDR3 DNA sequence: TGCGCCAGCAGCTCCGTAACAGGGAACAATGAGCAGTTCTTC. Amino acids: CASSSVTGNNEQFF.